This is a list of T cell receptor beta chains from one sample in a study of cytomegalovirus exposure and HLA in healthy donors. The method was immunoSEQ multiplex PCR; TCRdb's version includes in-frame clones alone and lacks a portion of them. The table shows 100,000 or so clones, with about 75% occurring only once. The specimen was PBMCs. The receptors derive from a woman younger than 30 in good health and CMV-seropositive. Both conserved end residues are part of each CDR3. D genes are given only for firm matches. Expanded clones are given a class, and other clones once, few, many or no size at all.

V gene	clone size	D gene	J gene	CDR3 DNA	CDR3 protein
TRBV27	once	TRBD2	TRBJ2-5	TGTGCCAGCAGTTTCGCGACTAGCTTGGAGACCCAGTACTTC	CASSFATSLETQYF
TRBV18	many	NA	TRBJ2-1	TGTGCCAGCTCACCAAGCGGATACTCCTACAATGAGCAGTTCTTC	CASSPSGYSYNEQFF
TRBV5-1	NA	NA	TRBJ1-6	TGCGCCAGCAGCGTGGACAGTTCCTATAATTCACCCCTCCACTTT	CASSVDSSYNSPLHF
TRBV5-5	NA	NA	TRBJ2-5	TGTGCCAGCAGCTTAACAGGGGGGGGAGAGACCCAGTACTTC	CASSLTGGGETQYF
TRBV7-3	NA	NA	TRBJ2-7	TGTGCCGCGACGGGGGTAGGAGCCTACGAGCAGTACTTC	CAATGVGAYEQYF
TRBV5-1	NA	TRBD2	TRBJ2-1	TGCGCCAGCAGCTTCATTCTAGCGGATTACAATGAGCAGTTCTTC	CASSFILADYNEQFF
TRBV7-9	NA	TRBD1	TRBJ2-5	TGTGCCAGCAGCTTACCTGGGACAGTGCAAGAGACCCAGTACTTC	CASSLPGTVQETQYF
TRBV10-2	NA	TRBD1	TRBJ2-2	TGCGCCAGCAGTGAAGGGACAGCCCACACCGGGGAGCTGTTTTTT	CASSEGTAHTGELFF
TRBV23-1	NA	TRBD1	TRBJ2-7	TGCGCCACCCCGAAATGGGACAGATCCTACGAGCAGTACTTC	CATPKWDRSYEQYF
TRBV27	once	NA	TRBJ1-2	TGTGCCAGCAGTTTTGAGGGCTGGGGCTACACCTTC	CASSFEGWGYTF
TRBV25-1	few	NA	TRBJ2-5	TGTGCCAGCAGTGAAGGACTGATTGCGGAGACCCAGTACTTC	CASSEGLIAETQYF
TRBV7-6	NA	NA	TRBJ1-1	TGTGCCAGCAGCTTAGCGGAGGGCAGGTACACTGAAGCTTTCTTT	CASSLAEGRYTEAFF
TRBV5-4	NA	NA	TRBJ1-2	TGTGCCAGCAGCTTGGTATTAGAGAACTATGGCTACACCTTC	CASSLVLENYGYTF
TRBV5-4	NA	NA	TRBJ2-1	TGTGCCAGCAGCGTCAGACCCGCGGACAATGAGCAGTTCTTC	CASSVRPADNEQFF
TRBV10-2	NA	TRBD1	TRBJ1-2	TGCGCCAGCAGTGATTGGGGACAGGGGGCTGGCTATGGCTACACCTTC	CASSDWGQGAGYGYTF
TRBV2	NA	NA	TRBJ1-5	TGTGCCAGCAGTAGCTTAGACACGACGGGCAATCAGCCCCAGCATTTT	CASSSLDTTGNQPQHF
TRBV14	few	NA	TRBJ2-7	TGTGCCAGCAGCATCCGTACCGGTTGGTACGAGCAGTACTTC	CASSIRTGWYEQYF
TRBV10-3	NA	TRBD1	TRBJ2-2	TGTGCCATCAGTGAGGACAGGGTCCCCGGGGAGCTGTTTTTT	CAISEDRVPGELFF
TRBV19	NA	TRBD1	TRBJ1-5	TGTGCCAGTACCACGACAGGGGTCAATCAGCCCCAGCATTTT	CASTTTGVNQPQHF
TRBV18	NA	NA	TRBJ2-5	TGTGCCAGCTCACCAGCTGAGCGGAAGACCCAGTACTTC	CASSPAERKTQYF
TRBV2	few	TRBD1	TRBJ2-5	TGTGCCAGCAGAGGGGGCCCGGGGGAGACCCAGTACTTC	CASRGGPGETQYF
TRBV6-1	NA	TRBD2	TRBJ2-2	TGTGCCAGCAGTGAAGTGGCGGGAGCCCCCCCCGGGGAGCTGTTTTTT	CASSEVAGAPPGELFF
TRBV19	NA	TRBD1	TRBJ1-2	TGTGCCAGTAGTTCCCGGGACAGGGCATTTGGCTACACCTTC	CASSSRDRAFGYTF
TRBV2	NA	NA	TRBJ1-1	TGTGCCAGCAGGAACTTTGGACAGACCAACACTGAAGCTTTCTTT	CASRNFGQTNTEAFF
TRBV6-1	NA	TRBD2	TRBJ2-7	TGTGCCAGCAGTGAAGGAATCCGTTGGGAGGGCCCTTACGAGCAGTACTTC	CASSEGIRWEGPYEQYF
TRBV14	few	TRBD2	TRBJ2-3	TGTGCCAGCAACCGAGCGGGAGTCAAAGCAGGGGATACGCAGTATTTT	CASNRAGVKAGDTQYF
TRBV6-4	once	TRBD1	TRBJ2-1	TGTGCCAGCAGTGATGGTGCGGACAGGGGGTCGGGTGAGCAGTTCTTC	CASSDGADRGSGEQFF
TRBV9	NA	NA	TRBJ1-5	TGTGCCAGCAGCGTAGGTCCAGAAGGGAGTCAGCCCCAGCATTTT	CASSVGPEGSQPQHF
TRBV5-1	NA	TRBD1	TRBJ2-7	TGCGCCAGCAGCCCCGGACAGGGGCAGACCGAGCAGTACTTC	CASSPGQGQTEQYF
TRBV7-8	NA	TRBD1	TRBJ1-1	TGTGCCAGCAGCTTAGCGGGACAGGGGTCTGAAGCTTTCTTT	CASSLAGQGSEAFF
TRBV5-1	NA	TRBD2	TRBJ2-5	TGCGCCAGCAGCTCCGGGACTAGCGGGAAAGAAGAGACCCAGTACTTC	CASSSGTSGKEETQYF
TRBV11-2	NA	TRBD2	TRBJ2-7	TGTGCCAGCAGCTCGTCGGGACTAGCTGTCTACGAGCAGTACTTC	CASSSSGLAVYEQYF
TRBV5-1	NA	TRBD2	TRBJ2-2	TGCGCCAGCAGCCTCCACGAGAGCGGGAGGAACACCGGGGAGCTGTTTTTT	CASSLHESGRNTGELFF
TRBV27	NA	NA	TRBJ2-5	TGTGCCAGCAGTTTAGAGGGCGGGTGGGGGACCCAGTACTTC	CASSLEGGWGTQYF
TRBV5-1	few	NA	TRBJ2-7	TGCGCCAGCAGCTTGGACAGGGGCGGGAACGAGCAGTACTTC	CASSLDRGGNEQYF
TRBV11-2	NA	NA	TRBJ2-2	TGTGCCACTCGTTTTTTTGGGGGCAACACCGGGGAGCTGTTTTTT	CATRFFGGNTGELFF
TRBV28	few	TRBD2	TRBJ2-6	TGTGCCAGCACCAGCCTGCGGCTAAGGACTAGCGGGAGAGATAAGACTGGGGCCAACGTCCTGACTTTC	CASTSLRLRTSGRDKTGANVLTF
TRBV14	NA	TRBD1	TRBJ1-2	TGTGCCAGCAGCCAAGGTGACAGGGGCCCTAACACCTTC	CASSQGDRGPNTF
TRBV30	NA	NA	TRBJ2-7	TGTGCCTGGTCAGGTACCTACGAGCAGTACTTC	CAWSGTYEQYF
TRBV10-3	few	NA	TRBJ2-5	TGTGCCATCAGTGAGAGACAGGACCAAGAGACCCAGTACTTC	CAISERQDQETQYF
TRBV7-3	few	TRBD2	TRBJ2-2	TGTGCCAGCAGCCCAAGAGGACTAGGCGAGCTGTTTTTT	CASSPRGLGELFF
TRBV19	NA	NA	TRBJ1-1	TGTGCCAGTAGTATATTGACGGGGGGCGCGGTCACTGAAGCTTTCTTT	CASSILTGGAVTEAFF